This TCR beta chain was recovered during a study of blood T cell repertoires in COVID-19. Libraries were prepared by immunoSEQ multiplex PCR; TCRdb keeps only in-frame clonotypes and omits some of them. Here the sample spans around 250,000 clones, approximately 88% being singletons. The TCR comes from a woman aged 70 to 79 with COVID-19, enrolled during active disease. The sequenced material came from peripheral blood.

In nucleotides, the CDR3 is TGTGCCAGCAGCCAAGAAAACGAGGAGGGCCTTGAGACCCAGTACTTC. Amino acids: CASSQENEEGLETQYF. The chain is built from TRBV3-1 (or the pseudogene TRBV3-2) and TRBJ2-5, with a tentative D call TRBD2 (6 bases). The CDR3 runs 16 residues. Germline CDR1 reads LGHDT; CDR2 reads YNNKEL (reference sequence). Deletions cut 0 bases from V and 5 bases from J, with 16 bases between.